This is a list of T cell receptor beta chains from one sample in a study of blood T cell repertoires in COVID-19. Profiling relied on immunoSEQ multiplex PCR, and the TCRdb table lists in-frame clones only, not all of them. The sample yields a few hundred thousand clones, more than 75% seen once. Sequencing input: peripheral blood. Source of these receptors: a man between 60 and 70 years old with acute or convalescent COVID-19. Each CDR3 is given with its conserved first and last residue. The D gene is left open where the match is weak. Size values are once, few and many counts, or a class for expanded clones, and some rows have none.

v_gene,d_gene,abundance,j_gene,CDR3nt,CDR3aa
TRBV6-5,.,.,TRBJ2-1,TGTGCCAGCAGCCTCATTACAGTGGTCCAGGATGAGCAGTTCTTC,CASSLITVVQDEQFF
TRBV18,TRBD2,.,TRBJ2-3,TGTGCCAGCTCACCACCAAGCGGGGGGCCGGCAGATACGCAGTATTTT,CASSPPSGGPADTQYF
TRBV14,TRBD2,.,TRBJ2-1,TGTGCCAGCAGCCGGAGCGGGGGGGCCTACAATGAGCAGTTCTTC,CASSRSGGAYNEQFF
TRBV7-2,.,once,TRBJ1-6,TGTGCCAGCAGCCCCCGGCTGGCGAGGTACGGGTCACCCCTCCACTTT,CASSPRLARYGSPLHF
TRBV11-3,.,.,TRBJ1-3,TGTGCCAGCAGCCCACTAGGACTCTCTGGAAACACCATATATTTT,CASSPLGLSGNTIYF
TRBV7-9,.,.,TRBJ1-2,TGTGCCAGCAGCTTAGGAGAGCTGATCTATGGCTACACCTTC,CASSLGELIYGYTF
TRBV4-3,TRBD1,.,TRBJ1-1,TGCGCCAGCAGCCAAGATCGGGGACAGTCGAACACTGAAGCTTTCTTT,CASSQDRGQSNTEAFF
TRBV19,.,.,TRBJ2-7,TGTGCCAGTAGTGCGGAGACAGGACCTACTTCCTACGAGCAGTACTTC,CASSAETGPTSYEQYF
TRBV4-2,TRBD2,.,TRBJ2-7,TGTGCCAGCAGCCAAGATCGGCTAGCGGGGGGCCTCACCTACGAGCAGTACTTC,CASSQDRLAGGLTYEQYF
TRBV4-3,TRBD1,.,TRBJ1-2,TGCGCCAGCAGCCAAGTGGACAGGGGGCAGGGAGGCTACACCTTC,CASSQVDRGQGGYTF
TRBV10-3,.,.,TRBJ2-7,TGTGCCATCTGGGGCGGGGATAGCTCCTACGAGCAGTACTTC,CAIWGGDSSYEQYF
TRBV11-3,TRBD1,once,TRBJ2-7,TGTGCCAGCAGCTTATCCACAGGGGGTCCCTACGAGCAGTACTTC,CASSLSTGGPYEQYF
TRBV6-6,TRBD1,.,TRBJ1-2,TGTGCCAGCAGCCGCAGGGGGGTTTATGGCTACACCTTC,CASSRRGVYGYTF
TRBV9,TRBD1,.,TRBJ1-5,TGTGCCAGCAGCGTAGGAGGGGGCGGCAATCAGCCCCAGCATTTT,CASSVGGGGNQPQHF
TRBV27,TRBD1,.,TRBJ1-6,TGTGCCAGCAGGCCACAGGGGGCCCCTTCACCCCTCCACTTT,CASRPQGAPSPLHF
TRBV5-1,TRBD1,.,TRBJ1-1,TGCGCCAGCAGCCAAACCCCGGGACAGGGTGGCACTGAAGCTTTCTTT,CASSQTPGQGGTEAFF
TRBV7-7,TRBD2,.,TRBJ2-5,TGTGCCAGCAGCCGGAGGACTAGCTATCCCAAGCGGCAAGAGACCCAGTACTTC,CASSRRTSYPKRQETQYF
TRBV7-2,.,.,TRBJ2-2,TGTGCCAGCAGCTTCAGAACCGGGGAGCTGTTTTTT,CASSFRTGELFF
TRBV3-1/TRBV3-2,.,.,TRBJ2-7,TGTGCCAGCAGCTCCAGGACGGGAGCAGGATACGAGCAGTACTTC,CASSSRTGAGYEQYF
TRBV4-1,TRBD1,.,TRBJ1-6,TGCGCCAGCAGCCAACAAACTGGGACAGGGATGGGGCACTCCTATAATTCACCCCTCCACTTT,CASSQQTGTGMGHSYNSPLHF
TRBV5-4,.,.,TRBJ2-7,TGTGCCAGCAGCTTGCGGTGGTCCTACGAGCAGTACTTC,CASSLRWSYEQYF
TRBV3-1/TRBV3-2,TRBD1,.,TRBJ1-2,TGTGCCAGCAGCCTCCAACGACAGGGGGCGTTCGGCTACACCTTC,CASSLQRQGAFGYTF
TRBV6-5,TRBD1,few,TRBJ1-1,TGTGCCAGCAGTCCACCAGGGGGCGCGAACACTGAAGCTTTCTTT,CASSPPGGANTEAFF
TRBV7-9,TRBD2,.,TRBJ2-1,TGTGCCAGGGCAAGCGGGACGAACTACAATGAGCAGTTCTTC,CARASGTNYNEQFF
TRBV28,TRBD2,.,TRBJ2-3,TGTGCCAGCAGCCGTAGCGGGGGGGATACGCAGTATTTT,CASSRSGGDTQYF
TRBV9,.,.,TRBJ1-6,TGTGCCAGCAGCGTAGGGTCAGGCAACTATAATTCACCCCTCCACTTT,CASSVGSGNYNSPLHF
TRBV7-2,.,.,TRBJ1-6,TGTGCCAGCAGCTCGCGCAGGGATGCTTCACCCCTCCACTTT,CASSSRRDASPLHF
TRBV4-2,TRBD1,.,TRBJ1-1,TGTGCCAGCAGCCATGGACAGGGGGTCTTGAAAGCTTTCTTT,CASSHGQGVLKAFF
TRBV6-5,.,.,TRBJ1-2,TGTGCCAGCAGTTACCTAGGACAGAACTATGGCTACACCTTC,CASSYLGQNYGYTF
TRBV11-2,.,once,TRBJ1-1,TGTGCCAGCCGAGCCCAGAACACTGAAGCTTTCTTT,CASRAQNTEAFF
TRBV5-1,TRBD2,.,TRBJ2-3,TGCGCCAGCAGTAGGCGGGGGGGCCGTTTGACAGATACGCAGTATTTT,CASSRRGGRLTDTQYF
TRBV2,TRBD1,.,TRBJ2-4,TGTGCCAGCAGTGTACGGGGACAGGGGAAGGCCAAAAACATTCAGTACTTC,CASSVRGQGKAKNIQYF
TRBV2,.,.,TRBJ1-1,TGTGCCAGTAAGGAACAGCCGATCCGCAACACTGAAGCTTTCTTT,CASKEQPIRNTEAFF
TRBV6-1,TRBD1,.,TRBJ2-2,TGTGCCAGCAGTGTTCTGAAAACAGGGGACACCGGGGAGCTGTTTTTT,CASSVLKTGDTGELFF
TRBV18,TRBD1,few,TRBJ1-2,TGTGCCAGCTCACCACTTCTAAGTTCACAGGGGGCGCGAGGCTACACCTTC,CASSPLLSSQGARGYTF
TRBV20-1,.,.,TRBJ1-2,TGCAGTGCTAGTTCTCCCTATGGCTACACCTTC,CSASSPYGYTF
TRBV3-1/TRBV3-2,TRBD2,.,TRBJ2-1,TGTGCCAGCAGCCCCTATGGCGGGGGGACCTACAATGAGCAGTTCTTC,CASSPYGGGTYNEQFF
TRBV18,.,.,TRBJ1-6,TGTGCCAGCTCACCGAGCTCCTATAATTCACCCCTCCACTTT,CASSPSSYNSPLHF
TRBV11-3,.,.,TRBJ1-6,TGTGCCAGCAGCTCAACCTCAGATTCACCCCTCCACTTT,CASSSTSDSPLHF